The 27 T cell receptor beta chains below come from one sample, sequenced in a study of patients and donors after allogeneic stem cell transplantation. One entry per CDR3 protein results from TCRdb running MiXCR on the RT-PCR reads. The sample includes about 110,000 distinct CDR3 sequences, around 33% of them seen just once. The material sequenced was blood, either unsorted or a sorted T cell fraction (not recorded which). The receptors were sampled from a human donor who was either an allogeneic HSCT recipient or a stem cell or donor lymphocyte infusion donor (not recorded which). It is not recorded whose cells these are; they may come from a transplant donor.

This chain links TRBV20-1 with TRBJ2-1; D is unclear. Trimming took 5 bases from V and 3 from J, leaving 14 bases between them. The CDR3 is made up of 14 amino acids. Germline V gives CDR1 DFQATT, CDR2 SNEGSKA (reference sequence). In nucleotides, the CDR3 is TGCAGTGCTCGAAGCCTTACTGGCTACAATGAGCAGTTCTTC. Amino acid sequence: CSARSLTGYNEQFF.

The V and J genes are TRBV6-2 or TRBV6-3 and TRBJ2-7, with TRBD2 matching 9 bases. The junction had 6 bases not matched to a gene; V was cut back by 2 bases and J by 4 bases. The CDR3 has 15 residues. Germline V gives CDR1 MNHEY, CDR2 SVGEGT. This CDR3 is CASSYNVAGEYEQYF. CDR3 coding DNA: TGTGCCAGCAGTTACAATGTAGCGGGAGAGTACGAGCAGTACTTC.

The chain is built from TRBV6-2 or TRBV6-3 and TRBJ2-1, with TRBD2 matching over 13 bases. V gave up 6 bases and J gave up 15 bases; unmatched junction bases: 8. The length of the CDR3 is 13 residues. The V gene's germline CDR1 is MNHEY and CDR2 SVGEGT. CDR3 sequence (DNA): TGTGCCAGCAGGCCGGGACTAGCGGGGAGGGGGTTCTTC. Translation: CASRPGLAGRGFF.

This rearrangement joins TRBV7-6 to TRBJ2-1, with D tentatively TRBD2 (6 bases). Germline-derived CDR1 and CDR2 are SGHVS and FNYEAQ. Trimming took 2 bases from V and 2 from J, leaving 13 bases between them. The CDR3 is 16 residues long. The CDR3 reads CASSLNSGSPYNEQFF. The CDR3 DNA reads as TGTGCCAGCAGCTTAAATAGCGGTTCTCCCTACAATGAGCAGTTCTTC. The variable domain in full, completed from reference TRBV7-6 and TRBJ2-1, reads GAGVSQSPRYKVTKRGQDVALRCDPISGHVSLYWYRQALGQGPEFLTYFNYEAQQDKSGLPNDRFSAERPEGSISTLTIQRTEQRDSAMYRCASSLNSGSPYNEQFFGPGTRLTVL.

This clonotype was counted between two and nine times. CDR3 amino acids: CASSTGLAGGQETQYF. The CDR3 DNA follows: TGTGCCAGCAGTACGGGACTAGCGGGGGGACAAGAGACCCAGTACTTC. This chain connects TRBV28 to TRBJ2-5; 15 bases are a match to TRBD2. Germline V gene lookup returns CDR1 MDHEN and CDR2 SYDVKM. CDR3 length: 16 amino acids. J was trimmed by 2 bases and V by 5 bases; bases with no gene match: 3. Together with reference TRBV28 and TRBJ2-5, the CDR3 gives the full variable domain: DVKVTQSSRYLVKRTGEKVFLECVQDMDHENMFWYRQDPGLGLRLIYFSYDVKMKEKGDIPEGYSVSREKKERFSLILESASTNQTSMYLCASSTGLAGGQETQYFGPGTRLLVL.

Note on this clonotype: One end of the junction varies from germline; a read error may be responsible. CDR3 in amino acids: CASSGRGSLHADF. CDR3 DNA sequence: TGTGCCAGCAGTGGCAGGGGGAGTCTTCACGCGGACTTC. The chain links TRBV7-9 to TRBJ1-2; TRBD1 matches 7 bases. The germline CDR1 and CDR2 sequences are SEHNR and FQNEAQ (reference sequence). CDR3 length equals 13 residues.

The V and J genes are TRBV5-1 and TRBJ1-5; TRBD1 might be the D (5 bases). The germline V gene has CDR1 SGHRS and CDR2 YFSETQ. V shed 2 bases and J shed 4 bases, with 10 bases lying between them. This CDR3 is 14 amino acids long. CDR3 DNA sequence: TGCGCCAGCAGCTTAGTCGGGGCTAATCAGCCCCAGCATTTT. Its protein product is CASSLVGANQPQHF.

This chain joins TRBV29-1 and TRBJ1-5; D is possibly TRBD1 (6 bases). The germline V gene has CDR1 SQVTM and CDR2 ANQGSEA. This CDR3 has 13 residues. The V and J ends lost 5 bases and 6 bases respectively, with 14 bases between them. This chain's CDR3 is CSVLQGPTQPQHF. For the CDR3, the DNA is TGCAGCGTTCTACAGGGTCCGACTCAGCCCCAGCATTTT.

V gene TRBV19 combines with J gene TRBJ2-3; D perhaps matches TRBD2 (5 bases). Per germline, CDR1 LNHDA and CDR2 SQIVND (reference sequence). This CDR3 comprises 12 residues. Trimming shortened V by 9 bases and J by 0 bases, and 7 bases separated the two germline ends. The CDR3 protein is CASGISTDTQYF. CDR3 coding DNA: TGTGCCAGCGGGATAAGCACAGATACGCAGTATTTT.

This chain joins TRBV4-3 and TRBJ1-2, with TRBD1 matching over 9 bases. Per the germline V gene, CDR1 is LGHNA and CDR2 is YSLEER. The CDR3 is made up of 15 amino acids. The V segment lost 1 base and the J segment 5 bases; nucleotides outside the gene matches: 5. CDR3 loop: CASSQGTGGGYGYTF. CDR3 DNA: TGCGCCAGCAGCCAAGGAACAGGGGGCGGTTATGGCTACACCTTC.

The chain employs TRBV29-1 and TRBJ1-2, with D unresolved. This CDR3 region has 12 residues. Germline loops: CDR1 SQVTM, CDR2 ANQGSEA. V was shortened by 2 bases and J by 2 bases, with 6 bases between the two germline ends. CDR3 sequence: CSVELRNYGYTF. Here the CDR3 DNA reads TGCAGCGTTGAATTAAGGAACTATGGCTACACCTTC.

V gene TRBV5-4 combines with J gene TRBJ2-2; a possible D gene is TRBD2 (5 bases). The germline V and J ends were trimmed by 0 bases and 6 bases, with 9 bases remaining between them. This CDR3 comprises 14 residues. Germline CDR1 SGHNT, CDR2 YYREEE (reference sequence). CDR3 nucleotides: TGTGCCAGCAGCTTGGCGTCCGGGGCCGGGGAGCTGTTTTTT. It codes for CASSLASGAGELFF.

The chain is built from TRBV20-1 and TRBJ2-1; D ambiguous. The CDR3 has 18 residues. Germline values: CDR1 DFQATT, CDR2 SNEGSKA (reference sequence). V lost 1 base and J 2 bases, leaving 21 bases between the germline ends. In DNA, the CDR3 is TGCAGTGCTAGAGGTCACTACTCCTTAGGTCGAACCTACAATGAGCAGTTCTTC. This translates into CSARGHYSLGRTYNEQFF.

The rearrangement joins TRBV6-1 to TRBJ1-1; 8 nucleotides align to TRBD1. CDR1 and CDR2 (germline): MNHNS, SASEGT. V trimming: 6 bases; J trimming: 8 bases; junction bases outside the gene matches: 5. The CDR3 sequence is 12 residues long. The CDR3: CASRPTGAEAFF. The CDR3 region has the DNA TGTGCCAGCAGACCGACAGGGGCGGAAGCTTTCTTT.

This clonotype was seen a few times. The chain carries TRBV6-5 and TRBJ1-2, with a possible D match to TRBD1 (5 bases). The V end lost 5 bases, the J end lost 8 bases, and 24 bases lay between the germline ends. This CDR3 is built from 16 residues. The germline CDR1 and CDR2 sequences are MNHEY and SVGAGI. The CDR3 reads CASSRGDRPWAGGYTF. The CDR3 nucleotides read TGTGCCAGCAGTCGAGGGGACCGCCCCTGGGCTGGCGGCTACACCTTC.

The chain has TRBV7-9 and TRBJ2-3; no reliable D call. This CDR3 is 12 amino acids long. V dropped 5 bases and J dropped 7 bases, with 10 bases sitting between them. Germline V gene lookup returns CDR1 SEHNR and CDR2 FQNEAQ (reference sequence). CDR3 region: CASSPQGYTQYF. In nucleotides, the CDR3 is TGTGCCAGCAGCCCCCAAGGGTATACGCAGTATTTT.

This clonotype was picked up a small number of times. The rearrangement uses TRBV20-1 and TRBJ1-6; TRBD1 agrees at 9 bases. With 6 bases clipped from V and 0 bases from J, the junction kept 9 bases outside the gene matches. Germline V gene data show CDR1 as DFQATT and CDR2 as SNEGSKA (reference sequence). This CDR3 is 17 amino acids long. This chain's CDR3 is CSARAGTGSSYNSPLHF. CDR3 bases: TGCAGTGCCCGCGCCGGGACAGGGAGCTCCTATAATTCACCCCTCCACTTT.

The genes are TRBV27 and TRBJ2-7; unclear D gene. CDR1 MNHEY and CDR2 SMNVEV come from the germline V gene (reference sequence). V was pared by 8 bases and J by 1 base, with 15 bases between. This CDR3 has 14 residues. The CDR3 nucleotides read TGTGCCAGCGGCTCTGGCGTGGGTTCCTACGAGCAGTACTTC. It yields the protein CASGSGVGSYEQYF.

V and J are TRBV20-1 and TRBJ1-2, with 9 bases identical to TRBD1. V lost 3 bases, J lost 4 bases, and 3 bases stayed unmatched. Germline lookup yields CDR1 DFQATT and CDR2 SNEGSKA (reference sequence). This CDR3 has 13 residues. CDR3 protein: CSASGDRAYGYTF. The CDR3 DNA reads TGCAGTGCTAGTGGGGACAGGGCCTATGGCTACACCTTC.

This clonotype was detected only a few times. CDR3 residues: CASSLGQFNTEAFF. Written as DNA, the CDR3 is TGTGCCAGCAGCTTAGGCCAGTTTAACACTGAAGCTTTCTTT. This sequence joins TRBV7-2 and TRBJ1-1; D remains unclear. With 1 base removed from V and 2 bases from J, the gap between germline ends came to 8 bases. The germline CDR1 and CDR2 sequences are SGHTA and FQGNSA. The CDR3 has 14 amino acids.

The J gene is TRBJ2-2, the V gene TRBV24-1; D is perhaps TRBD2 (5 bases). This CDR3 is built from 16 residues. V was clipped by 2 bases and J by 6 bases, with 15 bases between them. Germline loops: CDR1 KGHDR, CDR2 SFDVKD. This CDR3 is CATSDSRRSSAGELFF. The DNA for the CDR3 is TGTGCCACCAGTGATTCTAGGAGGAGTAGCGCCGGGGAGCTGTTTTTT.

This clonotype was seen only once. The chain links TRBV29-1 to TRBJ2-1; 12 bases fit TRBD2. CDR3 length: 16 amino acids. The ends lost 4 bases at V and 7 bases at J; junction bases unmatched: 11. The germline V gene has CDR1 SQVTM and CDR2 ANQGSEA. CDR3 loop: CSVGRTSGNSRNEQFF. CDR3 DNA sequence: TGCAGCGTTGGGCGGACTAGCGGGAATTCTAGGAATGAGCAGTTCTTC.

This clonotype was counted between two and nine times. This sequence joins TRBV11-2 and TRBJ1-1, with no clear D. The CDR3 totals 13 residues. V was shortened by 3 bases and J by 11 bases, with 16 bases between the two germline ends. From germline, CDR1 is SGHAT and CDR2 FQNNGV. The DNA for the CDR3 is TGTGCCAGCAGCTTCGTGGGCCCTACGGAGGCTTTCTTT. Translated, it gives CASSFVGPTEAFF.

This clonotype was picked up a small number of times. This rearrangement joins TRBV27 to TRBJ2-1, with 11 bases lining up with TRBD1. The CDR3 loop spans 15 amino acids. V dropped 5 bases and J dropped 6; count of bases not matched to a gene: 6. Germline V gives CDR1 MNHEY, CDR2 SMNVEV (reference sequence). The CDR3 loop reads CASSGRTGGLNEQFF. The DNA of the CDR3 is TGTGCCAGCAGTGGAAGGACAGGGGGCCTCAATGAGCAGTTCTTC.

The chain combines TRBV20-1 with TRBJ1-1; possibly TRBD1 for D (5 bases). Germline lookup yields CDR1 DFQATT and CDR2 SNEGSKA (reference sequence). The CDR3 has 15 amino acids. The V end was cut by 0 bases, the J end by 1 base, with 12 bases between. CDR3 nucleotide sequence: TGCAGTGCTAGAGATGTCCGGGGGTGGAACACTGAAGCTTTCTTT. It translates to CSARDVRGWNTEAFF.

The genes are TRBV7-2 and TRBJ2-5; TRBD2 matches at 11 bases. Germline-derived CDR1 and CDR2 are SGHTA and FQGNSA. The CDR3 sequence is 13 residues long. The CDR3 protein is CGSGRAEKETQYF. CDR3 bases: TGTGGTAGCGGGAGGGCCGAGAAAGAGACCCAGTACTTC.

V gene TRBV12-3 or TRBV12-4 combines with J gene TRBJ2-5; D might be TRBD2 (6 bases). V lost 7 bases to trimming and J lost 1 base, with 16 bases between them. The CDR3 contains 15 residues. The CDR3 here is CASKPGGAGQETQYF. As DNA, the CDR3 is TGTGCCAGCAAACCCGGAGGGGCAGGCCAAGAGACCCAGTACTTC.